These 22 T cell receptor beta chains were all obtained from the same sample, sequenced in a study of T cells after yellow fever vaccination. One entry per CDR3 protein, called by TCRdb with MiXCR from the 5' RACE reads. The table records 400,000 or so distinct CDR3 sequences, 6% to 8% of them present only once. The sample here was PBMCs, taken 5 days after the yellow fever booster vaccination. These receptors were obtained from a man aged 25 to 40 who received the YFV17D yellow fever vaccine.

At least ten counts were recorded for this clonotype. The J gene is TRBJ1-1, the V gene TRBV7-3, with D possibly being TRBD1 (6 bases). Germline CDR1 SGHTA, CDR2 FQGTGA. The CDR3 contains 14 residues. V was clipped by 11 bases and J by 1 base, with 17 bases between them. The CDR3 DNA reads as TGTGCCGGCGCTAGGACAGAAAAGAACACTGAAGCTTTCTTT. It encodes CAGARTEKNTEAFF.

The J gene is TRBJ2-2, the V gene TRBV20-1; 7 bases match TRBD1. Germline CDR1 DFQATT, CDR2 SNEGSKA (reference sequence). The J segment lost 4 bases and the V segment lost 5 bases, leaving 16 bases of the junction unmatched. The CDR3 contains 17 residues. The CDR3 DNA reads TGCAGTGCTGACAGGGTCACGGCCGTAAGGAGCACCGGGGAGCTGTTTTTT. Translated: CSADRVTAVRSTGELFF.

A few counts support this clonotype. This sequence joins TRBV20-1 and TRBJ2-5, with 8 positions matching TRBD1. The CDR3 runs 14 residues. The germline V gene has CDR1 DFQATT and CDR2 SNEGSKA (reference sequence). V trimming: 3 bases; J trimming: 2 bases; junction bases outside the gene matches: 5. In DNA form, the CDR3 reads TGCAGTGCTAGTCCAGGGGACAGGCAAGAGACCCAGTACTTC. It specifies CSASPGDRQETQYF.

In its sample, this clonotype was seen a few times. The chain carries TRBV7-9 and TRBJ1-2; 9 bases align to TRBD1. The CDR3 loop spans 14 amino acids. V trimming: 7 bases; J trimming: 3 bases; junction bases outside the gene matches: 6. Germline V CDR1 and CDR2: SEHNR, FQNEAQ (reference sequence). The CDR3 DNA follows: TGTGCCAGCAAGGGACAGGGCCCCTACTATGGCTACACCTTC. It encodes CASKGQGPYYGYTF.

This clonotype has more than one count but fewer than ten. The rearrangement uses TRBV7-9 and TRBJ2-2, with 9 bases identical to TRBD1. The germline CDR1 and CDR2 sequences are SEHNR and FQNEAQ (reference sequence). This CDR3 contains 16 residues. The trim removed 7 bases at V and 4 bases at J, leaving 10 bases unmatched. The CDR3 nucleotides are TGTGCCAGCACCCCTCCGGACAGGGGAGTCACCGGGGAGCTGTTTTTT. Its protein is CASTPPDRGVTGELFF.

The chain links TRBV24-1 to TRBJ2-5; no firm D call. The CDR3 sequence is 14 residues long. Germline V gives CDR1 KGHDR, CDR2 SFDVKD. Trimming pared 3 bases from V and 5 bases from J, leaving 12 bases between. The CDR3, as DNA: TGTGCCACCAGTGATAAAGACGGTAGGGAGACCCAGTACTTC. Translation gives CATSDKDGRETQYF.

In this sample, this clonotype turned up a few times. J is TRBJ2-1 and V is TRBV29-1, with TRBD1 identical over 8 bases. Looked up from germline, CDR1 is SQVTM and CDR2 is ANQGSEA. The CDR3 consists of 13 residues. V lost 6 bases and J lost 5; bases outside the gene matches: 6. The CDR3 sequence is CSVAYRGDNEQFF. The CDR3 DNA is TGCAGCGTAGCCTACAGGGGGGACAATGAGCAGTTCTTC.

This clonotype was seen ten or more times. This chain uses TRBV11-2 with TRBJ2-5; 9 bases map to TRBD1. The junction had 7 bases not matched to a gene; V was cut back by 7 bases and J by 1 base. Germline-derived CDR1 and CDR2 are SGHAT and FQNNGV. CDR3 size: 15 residues. The CDR3 DNA is TGTGCCAGCACCCTAACACAGGGGGCCCAAGAGACCCAGTACTTC. It specifies CASTLTQGAQETQYF.

The gene calls are TRBV29-1 and TRBJ1-4, with unresolved D. CDR3 length equals 11 residues. CDR1 and CDR2 (germline): SQVTM, ANQGSEA. V lost 6 bases, J lost 4 bases, and 6 bases lay in between. CDR3 amino acids: CSVGDNEKLFF. CDR3 bases: TGCAGCGTCGGGGATAATGAAAAACTGTTTTTT. The full variable domain, completed using reference TRBV29-1 and TRBJ1-4, is SAVISQKPSRDICQRGTSLTIQCQVDSQVTMMFWYRQQPGQSLTLIATANQGSEATYESGFVIDKFPISRPNLTFSTLTVSNMSPEDSSIYLCSVGDNEKLFFGSGTQLSVL.

The V gene is TRBV7-2, the J gene TRBJ2-3, with 12 bases lining up with TRBD2. The CDR3 is 14 amino acids. The germline gives CDR1 SGHTA, CDR2 FQGNSA. V lost 5 bases, J lost 11 bases, and 8 bases stayed unmatched. The DNA for the CDR3 is TGTGCCAGCAGCATGACTAGCGGGAGTTGGTGGCAGTATTTT. Amino acid sequence: CASSMTSGSWWQYF.

This clonotype was seen more than once but under ten times. V gene TRBV12-3 or TRBV12-4 combines with J gene TRBJ2-3; D may match TRBD1 or TRBD2 (5 bases each). V was shortened by 3 bases and J by 6 bases, with 10 bases between the two germline ends. The CDR3 sequence is 13 residues long. Here the CDR3 DNA reads TGTGCCAGCAGTTTTGGGACGGGGGATACGCAGTATTTT. It codes for CASSFGTGDTQYF.

This clonotype was seen repeatedly, ten times or more. V usage is TRBV12-3 or TRBV12-4 and J usage is TRBJ2-7; D gene uncertain. This CDR3 has 12 amino acids. Trimming shortened V by 4 bases and J by 2 bases, and 6 bases separated the two germline ends. The CDR3 loop is CASSSPAYEQYF. The CDR3 bases are TGTGCCAGCAGTTCACCCGCCTACGAGCAGTACTTC.

Note on this clonotype: The junction departs from the called germline gene at one end, perhaps through a read error. V and J are TRBV3-1 and TRBJ2-1; D tentatively fits TRBD1 or TRBD2 (5 bases each). Germline CDR1 LGHDT, CDR2 YNNKEL (reference sequence). The CDR3 length is 15 residues. As DNA, the CDR3 is TGTGCCAGCACCCAAAGGGACCACACCTACAATGAGCAGTTCTTC. Its protein is CASTQRDHTYNEQFF.

This clonotype was counted many times. J is TRBJ2-7 and V is TRBV20-1; 11 nucleotides agree with TRBD2. The germline V gene encodes CDR1 DFQATT and CDR2 SNEGSKA (reference sequence). The CDR3 runs to 16 residues. Germline trimming cut 3 bases from V and 0 bases from J; bases unmatched to any gene: 7. This CDR3 is CSARGGLADSSYEQYF. The CDR3, as DNA: TGCAGTGCTAGGGGGGGACTAGCGGACTCCTCCTACGAGCAGTACTTC.

This clonotype was counted at least ten times. The chain employs TRBV5-6 and TRBJ2-7; 9 bases align to TRBD1. The V and J ends lost 4 bases and 9 bases, in that order; junction bases with no gene match: 14. CDR3 size: 15 residues. Germline CDR1 SGHDT, CDR2 YYEEEE. The CDR3 coding sequence is TGTGCCAGCAGCCGAACCGGGACAGGGTTTATTGGGCAGTACTTC. This sequence encodes CASSRTGTGFIGQYF.

This clonotype was counted only a few times. This chain links TRBV18 with TRBJ2-5; D might be TRBD2 (5 bases). The CDR3 length is 18 residues. In germline, CDR1 is KGHSH, CDR2 LQKENI. Trimming shortened V by 2 bases and J by 3 bases, and 22 bases separated the two germline ends. This CDR3 is CASSPYSLHSGSKETQYF. CDR3 DNA sequence: TGTGCCAGCTCACCATACTCTTTACACTCGGGATCCAAAGAGACCCAGTACTTC.

This clonotype was detected a few times. V gene TRBV15 combines with J gene TRBJ2-7; D is undetermined. With 0 bases removed from V and 4 bases from J, the gap between germline ends came to 7 bases. The CDR3 has 13 amino acids. The germline CDR1 and CDR2 sequences are LNHNV and YYDKDF (reference sequence). CDR3 amino acids: CATSRDPQYEQYF. CDR3 coding DNA: TGTGCCACCAGCAGAGATCCGCAGTACGAGCAGTACTTC.

This clonotype was picked up many times. V usage is TRBV23-1 and J usage is TRBJ2-7, with D perhaps TRBD2 (6 bases). TRBV23-1 is an open reading frame whose function is uncertain. V was cut by 0 bases and J by 3 bases, with 15 bases left in between. The CDR3 spans 16 residues. This CDR3 reads CASSQSGLALYYEQYF. CDR3 in DNA: TGCGCCAGCAGTCAATCAGGTCTAGCGCTCTACTACGAGCAGTACTTC.

The sample holds a few counts of this clonotype. This sequence joins TRBV9 and TRBJ1-6, with a possible D match to TRBD1 (5 bases). Germline CDR1 reads SGDLS; CDR2 reads YYNGEE. The CDR3 consists of 16 residues. V was pared by 4 bases and J by 7 bases, with 18 bases between. Here the CDR3 reads CASSSWGGRINSPLHF. The CDR3, as DNA: TGTGCCAGCAGCAGCTGGGGCGGTAGGATAAATTCACCCCTCCACTTT.

This chain links TRBV2 with TRBJ1-5; maybe TRBD1 (5 bases). V dropped 5 bases and J dropped 3 bases, with 14 bases sitting between them. The CDR3 consists of 15 residues. CDR1 is SNHLY and CDR2 is FYNNEI in the germline V gene. CDR3: CASSPGLRDNQPQHF. The CDR3 nucleotides read TGTGCCAGCAGTCCGGGTCTCAGGGACAATCAGCCCCAGCATTTT.

V and J are TRBV7-8 and TRBJ2-3; the match to TRBD2 covers 12 bases. This CDR3 is built from 15 residues. CDR1 is SGHVS and CDR2 is FQNEAQ in the germline V gene. Losses at the gene ends were 1 base for V and 11 bases for J; bases not matched to a gene: 7. The CDR3 loop reads CASSLELAGGSMQYF. Here the CDR3 DNA reads TGTGCCAGCAGCTTAGAGCTAGCGGGAGGGAGCATGCAGTATTTT.

The chain links TRBV27 to TRBJ2-7, with D tentatively TRBD1 or TRBD2 (6 bases each). The CDR3 has 14 residues. V dropped 8 bases and J dropped 2 bases, with 16 bases sitting between them. Per the germline V gene, CDR1 is MNHEY and CDR2 is SMNVEV (reference sequence). The CDR3 spells CASCPEGGPYEQYF. DNA for the CDR3: TGTGCCAGCTGCCCCGAGGGGGGACCCTACGAGCAGTACTTC.